The clone carrying this TCR beta chain was recorded a few times. Its antigen is not identified. This entry is derived from a study of T-cell reconstitution after alpha-beta-depleted transplantation in children. The TCRbeta library was prepared with unique molecular identifiers. TCRdb recomputed calls from the PCR reads with MiXCR, one row per CDR3 protein. The repertoire holds approximately 110,000 distinct CDR3 sequences, about 23% seen once, with about 10% in the top ten. This CDR3 contains 18 residues. V lost 5 bases and J 0 bases, leaving 20 bases between the germline ends. CDR1 is MGHRA and CDR2 is YSYEKL in the germline V gene. Study findings and constraints: The study traced high day-60 TCRbeta diversity in some patients to surviving recipient T cells and thymic progenitors. A year post-transplant, T-cell counts and diversity derived mostly from newly produced T cells. Two months or so post-transplant, alpha-beta T cells reportedly derived from several hundred expanded graft clones.

The TCR comes from a male patient between 2 and 10 years old who had a stem cell transplant for chronic granulomatous disease, so the T cells may come from the graft donor. The sample consisted of PBMCs, mostly from graft donor cells, taken 180 days after TCRalphabeta/CD19-depleted stem cell transplant. V is TRBV4-1 and J is TRBJ2-1; D remains unclear. CDR3 bases: TGCGCCAGCAGCGTTATGCCCCGGGCCACCAGCTCCTACAATGAGCAGTTCTTC. This translates into CASSVMPRATSSYNEQFF.